The clone carrying this TCR beta chain was counted a few times. Its matching antigen is unknown. With V trimmed by 6 bases and J by 7 bases, 14 bases remained unmatched. This CDR3 has 14 amino acids. Looked up from germline, CDR1 is DFQATT and CDR2 is SNEGSKA (reference sequence). With molecular barcodes, quantitative 5'-RACE was used to make the TCR beta libraries. One entry per CDR3 protein, called by TCRdb with MiXCR from the 5' RACE reads. The repertoire holds around 770,000 distinct CDR3 sequences, with roughly 10% as singletons. This entry belongs to a study of CD8 T cells in ankylosing spondylitis. Findings and limits, study-wide: Ankylosing spondylitis blood appeared to be characterized by a TCR beta motif of several highly homologous variants.

This chain uses TRBV20-1 with TRBJ1-2; 7 bases are a match to TRBD1. This clonotype was obtained from a male donor with ankylosing spondylitis. Sequenced: blood, either unsorted or a sorted T cell fraction (not recorded which). This chain's CDR3 is CSAEVPQGGRGYTF. CDR3 sequence (DNA): TGCAGTGCCGAGGTACCGCAGGGGGGTCGTGGCTACACCTTC.